These 28 T cell receptor beta chains were all obtained from the same sample, sequenced in a study of glioma-infiltrating T cells. TCR alpha and beta CDR3 regions were amplified from RNA using iRepertoire nested multiplex PCR. TCRdb passed the multiplex PCR reads through MiXCR, listing each CDR3 protein once. Here the sample spans 150,000 or so distinct CDR3 sequences, around 42% being singletons. What was sequenced was glioma tissue, nonneoplastic brain tissue, or PBMCs (not recorded which). The source of these receptors is a human donor with low-grade glioma or glioblastoma, undergoing nonglioma brain surgery, or in good health (not recorded which).

In this sample, this clonotype turned up a few times. The rearrangement joins TRBV4-3 to TRBJ2-1, with no clear D. Per the germline V gene, CDR1 is LGHNA and CDR2 is YSLEER. V gave up 4 bases and J gave up 6 bases, with 13 bases separating them. The CDR3 has 14 residues. For the CDR3, the DNA is TGCGCCAGCAGCCCAAACTGGGGATCCAATGAGCAGTTCTTC. Translating it yields CASSPNWGSNEQFF.

The CDR3 region is CASSQEFRGNEKLFF. The CDR3 DNA follows: TGCGCCAGCAGCCAAGAATTCAGGGGGAATGAAAAACTGTTTTTT. V is TRBV4-3 and J is TRBJ1-4; TRBD1 matches 7 bases. V lost 0 bases and J lost 5; bases outside the gene matches: 3. The germline V gene has CDR1 LGHNA and CDR2 YSLEER. The CDR3 extends over 15 amino acids.

The V gene is TRBV3-1, the J gene TRBJ2-7; D may correspond to TRBD1 or TRBD2 (5 bases each). Trimming removed 0 bases at V and 2 bases at J, with 5 bases between. The CDR3 contains 13 residues. From germline, CDR1 is LGHDT and CDR2 YNNKEL (reference sequence). CDR3 region: CASSQEGAYEQYF. The CDR3 DNA follows: TGTGCCAGCAGCCAAGAGGGGGCCTACGAGCAGTACTTC.

The chain joins TRBV7-2 to TRBJ2-5; D is tentatively TRBD1 or TRBD2 (6 bases each). Looked up from germline, CDR1 is SGHTA and CDR2 is FQGNSA. With 4 bases removed from V and 3 bases from J, the gap between germline ends came to 12 bases. The CDR3 has 14 amino acids. In DNA form, the CDR3 reads TGTGCCAGCAGCTCACAGGGACTCAAAGAGACCCAGTACTTC. It codes for CASSSQGLKETQYF.

This clonotype occurred once. The chain is built from TRBV27 and TRBJ1-1, with 11 bases matching TRBD1. V gave up 5 bases and J gave up 1 base; unmatched junction bases: 6. This CDR3 contains 16 residues. Germline CDR1 and CDR2: MNHEY and SMNVEV (reference sequence). The DNA of the CDR3 is TGTGCCAGCAGTCCTAGGACAGGGGGCCGGAACACTGAAGCTTTCTTT. Translating it yields CASSPRTGGRNTEAFF.

The V and J genes are TRBV6-2 or TRBV6-3 and TRBJ2-7; perhaps TRBD1 as D (6 bases). Germline V gene lookup returns CDR1 MNHEY and CDR2 SVGEGT. The CDR3 length is 18 residues. V shed 3 bases and J shed 5 bases, with 26 bases lying between them. The chain's CDR3 is CASSYSLWDNLSFDEQYF. CDR3 nucleotide sequence: TGTGCCAGCAGTTATTCCCTCTGGGACAATTTGTCCTTCGACGAGCAGTACTTC.

The V and J genes are TRBV27 and TRBJ2-1; D remains ambiguous. V was pared by 2 bases and J by 5 bases, with 13 bases between. The CDR3 loop spans 15 amino acids. Germline loops: CDR1 MNHEY, CDR2 SMNVEV (reference sequence). The CDR3 DNA follows: TGTGCCAGCAGTTTACGGGCGCAAATCAACAATGAGCAGTTCTTC. This encodes CASSLRAQINNEQFF.

As DNA, the CDR3 is TGTGCCAGCAGAAGGGGCGGACTAGCGGGACATCATGAGCAGTTCTTC. It codes for CASRRGGLAGHHEQFF. V gene TRBV6-2 or TRBV6-3 combines with J gene TRBJ2-1, with TRBD2 matching over 12 bases. The CDR3 totals 16 residues. J was trimmed by 8 bases and V by 6 bases; bases with no gene match: 11. Germline V gives CDR1 MNHEY, CDR2 SVGEGT.

The chain couples TRBV7-2 to TRBJ1-2; D remains ambiguous. V was cut by 5 bases and J by 0 bases, with 10 bases left in between. The CDR3 is 14 amino acids. The germline gives CDR1 SGHTA, CDR2 FQGNSA. The DNA of the CDR3 is TGTGCCAGCAGCCGCCACGCCTCTAACTATGGCTACACCTTC. Translated, it gives CASSRHASNYGYTF.

In this sample, this clonotype turned up once. The germline gene is not matched at one end of the junction; a read error may be the cause. The V and J genes are TRBV20-1 and TRBJ2-3; 7 bases map to TRBD2. Germline lookup yields CDR1 DFQATT and CDR2 SNEGSKA (reference sequence). This CDR3 has 14 amino acids. CDR3 in DNA: TGCAGTGCCCAAGCTAGCGGAAGCACGGATACGCAGTATTTT. Residues: CSAQASGSTDTQYF.

The chain employs TRBV18 and TRBJ2-7; a weak D match, TRBD1 (6 bases). From germline, CDR1 is KGHSH and CDR2 LQKENI. This CDR3 region has 13 residues. Trimming took 5 bases from V and 2 from J, leaving 10 bases between them. DNA of the CDR3: TGTGCCAGCTCATCCTCAGGGGCCTACGAGCAGTACTTC. It codes for CASSSSGAYEQYF.

The chain has TRBV11-2 and TRBJ2-3; no definite D call. The CDR3 totals 15 residues. V was trimmed by 2 bases and J by 4 bases, leaving 13 bases between them. Germline V gene lookup returns CDR1 SGHAT and CDR2 FQNNGV. In DNA form, the CDR3 reads TGTGCCAGCAGCTTACCATCCCGGAATGCAGATACGCAGTATTTT. Amino acids: CASSLPSRNADTQYF.

This clonotype was detected only a few times. The chain couples TRBV27 to TRBJ2-1; 7 nucleotides match TRBD2. The germline V gene has CDR1 MNHEY and CDR2 SMNVEV (reference sequence). The trim removed 6 bases at V and 7 bases at J, leaving 12 bases unmatched. The CDR3 has 15 residues. Written as DNA, the CDR3 is TGTGCCAGCAGCTACCTGGGAGGGTTAGGGAATGAGCAGTTCTTC. It translates to CASSYLGGLGNEQFF.

In this sample, this clonotype turned up a few times. The CDR3 coding sequence is TGTGCCATCAGTGAGTTTTTTAACACTGAAGCTTTCTTT. This translates into CAISEFFNTEAFF. This chain links TRBV10-3 with TRBJ1-1; no clear D gene. The V end lost 1 base, the J end lost 2 bases, and 5 bases lay between the germline ends. The CDR3 totals 13 residues. Germline CDR1 and CDR2: ENHRY and SYGVKD.

This chain joins TRBV7-2 and TRBJ1-5, with unresolved D. CDR3 length equals 13 residues. Trimming cost V 0 bases and J 3 bases, with 3 bases left between them. Per germline, CDR1 SGHTA and CDR2 FQGNSA. In nucleotides, the CDR3 is TGTGCCAGCAGCTTAGCTTTCAATCAGCCCCAGCATTTT. This translates into CASSLAFNQPQHF.

V gene TRBV20-1 combines with J gene TRBJ2-3; TRBD2 matches 12 bases. The CDR3 runs to 16 residues. V trimming: 1 base; J trimming: 1 base; junction bases outside the gene matches: 3. The germline V gene has CDR1 DFQATT and CDR2 SNEGSKA (reference sequence). CDR3 sequence reads: CSARGTSGERTDTQYF. The CDR3 nucleotides read TGCAGTGCTAGAGGGACTAGCGGGGAACGCACAGATACGCAGTATTTT.

This clonotype appeared a few times. The chain is built from TRBV14 and TRBJ1-1; no firm D call. The CDR3 totals 13 residues. V lost 3 bases, J lost 11 bases, and 16 bases lay in between. Germline values: CDR1 SGHDN, CDR2 FVKESK. CDR3 amino acids: CASSQLGRDEAFF. The CDR3 DNA follows: TGTGCCAGCAGCCAGTTAGGTCGTGACGAGGCTTTCTTT.

This chain joins TRBV4-1 and TRBJ1-3, with D uncertain. From germline, CDR1 is MGHRA and CDR2 YSYEKL. The ends were cut back, 0 bases at V and 1 base at J, with 7 bases in the middle. This CDR3 has 15 residues. The CDR3 DNA reads TGCGCCAGCAGCCAAGATAGGACTTCTGGAAACACCATATATTTT. It encodes CASSQDRTSGNTIYF.

In nucleotides, the CDR3 is TGCAGTGCCCCCCTTGGGGCAGATACGCAGTATTTT. It is translated as CSAPLGADTQYF. The V gene is TRBV20-1, the J gene TRBJ2-3; unclear D gene. Germline lookup yields CDR1 DFQATT and CDR2 SNEGSKA (reference sequence). The CDR3 runs 12 residues. V lost 6 bases, J lost 4 bases, and 11 bases lay in between.

This clonotype was seen a handful of times. This chain links TRBV27 with TRBJ1-1; TRBD1 aligns across 12 bases. The CDR3 runs to 17 residues. J gave up 4 bases and V 4 bases, and 10 bases lay outside the gene matches. The germline CDR1 and CDR2 sequences are MNHEY and SMNVEV (reference sequence). CDR3 nucleotide sequence: TGTGCCAGCAGTTCCCGGGACAGGGGGCCTCGGGCCACTGAAGCTTTCTTT. Its protein is CASSSRDRGPRATEAFF.

The genes are TRBV12-3 or TRBV12-4 and TRBJ2-7; possibly TRBD1 for D (6 bases). V dropped 5 bases and J dropped 5 bases, with 13 bases sitting between them. The CDR3 has 13 residues. CDR3 nucleotide sequence: TGTGCCAGCAGTATCAGGGGCCGGGACGAGCAGTACTTC. Translation gives CASSIRGRDEQYF.

The V call is TRBV6-1, the J call TRBJ2-7; D may be TRBD1 (5 bases). CDR1 and CDR2 from the germline V gene are MNHNS and SASEGT. The CDR3 contains 12 residues. V lost 6 bases to trimming and J lost 4 bases, with 10 bases between them. CDR3 sequence (DNA): TGTGCCAGCAGGGCAGGGCAATACGAGCAGTACTTC. Its protein product is CASRAGQYEQYF.

For the CDR3, the DNA is TGTGCCACCAGTGATTCGGACAGGGTCGGGGGCTACACCTTC. It specifies CATSDSDRVGGYTF. The V call is TRBV24-1, the J call TRBJ1-2; TRBD1 agrees at 8 bases. CDR3 size: 14 residues. From germline, CDR1 is KGHDR and CDR2 SFDVKD. The junction had 6 bases not matched to a gene; V was cut back by 2 bases and J by 8 bases.

The chain recombines TRBV12-3 or TRBV12-4 with TRBJ2-5; 8 bases line up with TRBD2. The better agreement between TRBJ2-7 and the DNA end casts doubt on the J call. The CDR3 loop spans 13 amino acids. The CDR3 region has the DNA TGTGCCAGCAGTGCTAGCGGGTGGTACGAGCAGTACTTC. It yields the protein CASSASGWYEQYF.

The genes are TRBV6-1 and TRBJ1-6; D possibly corresponds to TRBD1 (5 bases). The CDR3 is 14 residues long. Per the germline V gene, CDR1 is MNHNS and CDR2 is SASEGT. Trimming stripped 5 bases from V and 8 bases from J, with 13 bases between. DNA for the CDR3: TGTGCCAGCAGTTATTTGACAGCTGATTCACCCCTCCACTTT. Encoded protein: CASSYLTADSPLHF.

This rearrangement joins TRBV29-1 to TRBJ1-2, with D unresolved. The V end lost 3 bases, the J end lost 8 bases, and 19 bases lay between the germline ends. There are 14 residues in the CDR3. Germline V gene lookup returns CDR1 SQVTM and CDR2 ANQGSEA. The DNA for the CDR3 is TGCAGCGTTGACCCCCAGCAAGGGATGAGGGGCTACACCTTC. Translation gives CSVDPQQGMRGYTF.

V is TRBV20-1 and J is TRBJ2-3; D gene uncertain. Germline V gives CDR1 DFQATT, CDR2 SNEGSKA (reference sequence). The germline V and J ends were trimmed by 3 bases and 1 base, with 14 bases remaining between them. The CDR3 sequence is 15 residues long. CDR3 residues: CSASTPRSRTDTQYF. CDR3 in DNA: TGCAGTGCTAGCACCCCGAGAAGTCGCACAGATACGCAGTATTTT.

This clonotype was observed many times. V gene TRBV27 combines with J gene TRBJ2-1; 7 bases are shared with TRBD2. Germline-derived CDR1 and CDR2 are MNHEY and SMNVEV (reference sequence). There are 13 residues in the CDR3. After removal of 11 bases from V and 1 base from J, the junction contained 5 bases not matched to a gene. CDR3 region: CAELATSYNEQFF. In nucleotides, the CDR3 is TGTGCCGAACTAGCGACGTCCTACAATGAGCAGTTCTTC.